A single sample is the source of the 24 T cell receptor beta chains below, sequenced in a study of control samples from healthy donors and cancer patients. The table came from immunoSEQ multiplex PCR; TCRdb's copy has only in-frame clones and leaves some out. This table has fewer than 50,000 clones, around nine tenths appearing once. The sequenced sample consisted of PBMCs. These receptors originate from a man aged 30 to 45 with colorectal cancer.

The chain uses TRBV19 and TRBJ1-1, with D possibly matching TRBD1 (6 bases). There are 12 residues in the CDR3. V was trimmed by 8 bases and J by 11 bases, leaving 18 bases between them. Germline V gene data show CDR1 as LNHDA and CDR2 as SQIVND (reference sequence). DNA of the CDR3: TGTGCCAGTGGCTACAGGGATTTAGTGGCTTTCTTT. Translated, it gives CASGYRDLVAFF.

This clone was counted a few times. V usage is TRBV10-3 and J usage is TRBJ2-1, with no clear D. CDR1 ENHRY and CDR2 SYGVKD come from the germline V gene. The CDR3 is made up of 13 amino acids. Trimming left V 2 bases short and J 4 bases short, with 6 bases between. The CDR3 nucleotides are TGTGCCATCAGTGAGGCAGGATACAATGAGCAGTTCTTC. Amino acids: CAISEAGYNEQFF.

The gene calls are TRBV11-2 and TRBJ1-2; D is unresolved. Germline loops: CDR1 SGHAT, CDR2 FQNNGV. Trimming cost V 1 base and J 5 bases, with 11 bases left between them. This CDR3 contains 14 residues. CDR3 in DNA: TGTGCCAGCAGCTTAGCTGCAGGTGTTTATGGCTACACCTTC. Protein product: CASSLAAGVYGYTF.

The chain combines TRBV12-3 or TRBV12-4 with TRBJ1-4; D is unclear. Trimming cost V 6 bases and J 8 bases, with 10 bases left between them. The CDR3 consists of 12 residues. The CDR3 protein is CASSLRREKLFF. DNA for the CDR3: TGTGCCAGCAGCCTCCGGAGGGAAAAACTGTTTTTT.

J is TRBJ1-3 and V is TRBV29-1; 9 bases map to TRBD1. The CDR3 sequence is 15 residues long. The germline V gene has CDR1 SQVTM and CDR2 ANQGSEA. Trimming took 4 bases from V and 0 from J; bases not matched to a gene: 4. CDR3 loop: CSVVWTGDSGNTIYF. CDR3 nucleotide sequence: TGCAGCGTTGTTTGGACAGGGGACTCTGGAAACACCATATATTTT.

This rearrangement joins TRBV19 to TRBJ1-4; D ambiguous. This CDR3 has 13 residues. Germline values: CDR1 LNHDA, CDR2 SQIVND (reference sequence). V lost 5 bases and J lost 6, with 10 bases in between. CDR3 coding DNA: TGTGCCAGTAGTGCCCGGGGTGATGAAAAACTGTTTTTT. It yields the protein CASSARGDEKLFF.

The genes are TRBV6-2 or TRBV6-3 and TRBJ1-5; 7 bases are shared with TRBD1. Looked up from germline, CDR1 is MNHEY and CDR2 is SVGEGT. There are 17 residues in the CDR3. After removal of 0 bases from V and 3 bases from J, the junction contained 8 bases not matched to a gene. The CDR3 reads CASSYSRQGGYNQPQHF. CDR3 bases: TGTGCCAGCAGTTACTCAAGACAGGGAGGGTACAATCAGCCCCAGCATTTT.

The rearrangement uses TRBV5-1 and TRBJ1-1; weak D call: TRBD1 (5 bases). V shed 5 bases and J shed 1 base, with 18 bases lying between them. The germline gives CDR1 SGHRS, CDR2 YFSETQ. The CDR3 is made up of 16 amino acids. As DNA, the CDR3 is TGCGCCAGCAGTCAACACTACACCGGGGCGAACACTGAAGCTTTCTTT. Amino acid sequence: CASSQHYTGANTEAFF.

The CDR3 protein is CASSPIQGYQETQYF. In DNA form, the CDR3 reads TGTGCCAGCAGCCCAATCCAGGGGTACCAAGAGACCCAGTACTTC. The chain recombines TRBV14 with TRBJ2-5, with TRBD1 as a possible D gene (6 bases). The CDR3 loop spans 15 amino acids. CDR1 is SGHDN, CDR2 FVKESK, per germline. V was shortened by 4 bases and J by 0 bases, with 12 bases between the two germline ends. The full variable domain, with the rest looked up from reference TRBV14 and TRBJ2-5, is EAGVTQFPSHSVIEKGQTVTLRCDPISGHDNLYWYRRVMGKEIKFLLHFVKESKQDESGMPNNRFLAERTGGTYSTLKVQPAELEDSGVYFCASSPIQGYQETQYFGPGTRLLVL.

The V gene is TRBV11-2, the J gene TRBJ1-2, with 8 nucleotides matching TRBD1. This CDR3 has 15 amino acids. V shed 3 bases, J shed 4 bases, and the junction held 7 bases outside the gene matches. From germline, CDR1 is SGHAT and CDR2 FQNNGV. CDR3 amino acids: CASSFYRGAFYGYTF. Written as DNA, the CDR3 is TGTGCCAGCAGCTTCTACAGGGGGGCCTTCTATGGCTACACCTTC.

The V and J genes are TRBV29-1 and TRBJ1-2; 9 bases match TRBD1. The CDR3 has 15 amino acids. J lost 1 base, V lost 4 bases, and 7 bases had no gene match. Germline-derived CDR1 and CDR2 are SQVTM and ANQGSEA. CDR3 sequence (DNA): TGCAGCGTTGGAGTAGACAGGGGGGTTAACTATGGCTACACCTTC. Translated: CSVGVDRGVNYGYTF.

CDR3 amino acids: CASRPPLYEQYV. The CDR3 coding sequence is TGTGCCAGCAGGCCCCCTCTCTACGAGCAGTACGTC. The chain combines TRBV2 with TRBJ2-7; D gene unclear. Germline lookup yields CDR1 SNHLY and CDR2 FYNNEI. The CDR3 is 12 residues long. V lost 6 bases to trimming and J lost 3 bases, with 9 bases between them.

The chain uses TRBV15 and TRBJ1-2, with D uncertain. From germline, CDR1 is LNHNV and CDR2 YYDKDF (reference sequence). CDR3 size: 13 residues. With 0 bases removed from V and 8 bases from J, the gap between germline ends came to 10 bases. In nucleotides, the CDR3 is TGTGCCACCAGCAGAGACATCACTGGGGGCTACACCTTC. It yields the protein CATSRDITGGYTF.

The V and J genes are TRBV5-6 and TRBJ1-2, with 11 nucleotides matching TRBD1. The CDR3 contains 15 residues. V was pared by 0 bases and J by 4 bases, with 2 bases of the junction left unmatched. Germline-derived CDR1 and CDR2 are SGHDT and YYEEEE. The CDR3: CASSLDGTGGYGYTF. For the CDR3, the DNA is TGTGCCAGCAGCTTGGACGGGACAGGGGGCTATGGCTACACCTTC.

This sequence joins TRBV15 and TRBJ1-5; 7 nucleotides match TRBD1. The CDR3 has 14 amino acids. Trimming cost V 3 bases and J 4 bases; bases outside gene matches: 3. Germline CDR1 LNHNV, CDR2 YYDKDF (reference sequence). CDR3 sequence reads: CATSSLQGNQPQHF. The CDR3 coding sequence is TGTGCCACCAGCAGCCTACAGGGGAATCAGCCCCAGCATTTT.

The CDR3 nucleotides read TGTGCCAGCAGCCCTGAAGGGGGGCTCAGCACAGATACGCAGTATTTT. Encoded protein: CASSPEGGLSTDTQYF. The rearrangement uses TRBV5-6 and TRBJ2-3; either TRBD1 or TRBD2 may fit D (6 bases each). From germline, CDR1 is SGHDT and CDR2 YYEEEE. Trimming stripped 4 bases from V and 0 bases from J, with 15 bases between. The CDR3 sequence is 16 residues long.

The rearrangement joins TRBV4-3 to TRBJ1-4; maybe TRBD1 (5 bases). The CDR3 covers 16 residues. V shed 0 bases and J shed 6 bases, with 14 bases lying between them. Germline V gene sequence: CDR1 LGHNA, CDR2 YSLEER. CDR3 sequence reads: CASSQDWGPVDEKLFF. CDR3 DNA: TGCGCCAGCAGCCAAGATTGGGGACCGGTGGATGAAAAACTGTTTTTT.

This rearrangement joins TRBV5-1 to TRBJ2-6; possibly TRBD1 for D (6 bases). The V gene's germline CDR1 is SGHRS and CDR2 YFSETQ. Deletions cut 0 bases from V and 2 bases from J, with 9 bases between. The CDR3 covers 16 residues. The CDR3 is CASSLDRVPGANVLTF. CDR3 coding DNA: TGCGCCAGCAGCTTGGACAGGGTCCCTGGGGCCAACGTCCTGACTTTC.

This clone has a single count. This chain links TRBV9 with TRBJ1-1, with D perhaps TRBD1 (6 bases). The CDR3 is 17 amino acids. Germline CDR1 and CDR2: SGDLS and YYNGEE. V was pared by 3 bases and J by 0 bases, with 18 bases between. Written as DNA, the CDR3 is TGTGCCAGCAGCGGGGCTCCCTTGGGGGCTCTGAACACTGAAGCTTTCTTT. Translated: CASSGAPLGALNTEAFF.

J is TRBJ2-2 and V is TRBV9; no definite D call. The CDR3 sequence is 14 residues long. The germline gives CDR1 SGDLS, CDR2 YYNGEE. The V end was cut by 4 bases, the J end by 6 bases, with 13 bases between. CDR3 coding DNA: TGTGCCAGCAGCACCCGATTCGAGGCCGGGGAGCTGTTTTTT. Translation: CASSTRFEAGELFF.

This clone has just one count. The chain is built from TRBV5-4 and TRBJ2-2; tentatively, D is TRBD2 (5 bases). There are 14 residues in the CDR3. CDR1 and CDR2 from the germline V gene are SGHNT and YYREEE (reference sequence). Trimming shortened V by 4 bases and J by 6 bases, and 13 bases separated the two germline ends. Here the CDR3 DNA reads TGTGCCAGCAGCCTTCCGAGAGGGTCCGGGGAGCTGTTTTTT. Its protein is CASSLPRGSGELFF.

V gene TRBV11-2 combines with J gene TRBJ2-2; 7 nucleotides line up with TRBD2. V shed 0 bases and J 5 bases; nucleotides not matched to a gene: 6. There are 16 residues in the CDR3. Germline V gene data show CDR1 as SGHAT and CDR2 as FQNNGV. Here the CDR3 DNA reads TGTGCCAGCAGCTTAGATATACTAGCGAGGACCGGGGAGCTGTTTTTT. Amino acid sequence: CASSLDILARTGELFF.

The chain employs TRBV24-1 and TRBJ2-1; 8 nucleotides match TRBD1. CDR3 length equals 17 residues. The V gene's germline CDR1 is KGHDR and CDR2 SFDVKD. V trimming: 4 bases; J trimming: 13 bases; junction bases outside the gene matches: 20. The DNA of the CDR3 is TGTGCCACCAGTGACTACAGCGAAGGCCGGACAGGGACGGAACAGTTCTTC. Translation gives CATSDYSEGRTGTEQFF.

This rearrangement joins TRBV7-2 to TRBJ1-1, with D unclear. This CDR3 spans 12 amino acids. Deletions cut 2 bases from V and 3 bases from J, with 4 bases between. Germline assignment: CDR1 SGHTA and CDR2 FQGNSA. The CDR3 DNA reads TGTGCCAGCAGCTTAACAGACACTGAAGCTTTCTTT. It translates to CASSLTDTEAFF. The full variable domain, rest sourced from reference TRBV7-2 and TRBJ1-1, is GAGVSQSPSNKVTEKGKDVELRCDPISGHTALYWYRQSLGQGLEFLIYFQGNSAPDKSGLPSDRFSAERTGGSVSTLTIQRTQQEDSAVYLCASSLTDTEAFFGQGTRLTVV.